This T cell receptor beta chain was retrieved from a study of TIL therapy for anti-PD-1-resistant metastatic lung cancer. Study-level information: Progressing patients received lymphodepletion, expanded TIL infusion and IL-2. Half of patients were current or former smokers. Study results and limitations: The baseline peripheral repertoire was partially replaced by infused TIL clonotypes that later decayed.

Concerning this clone: Its antigen remains unknown.

The time point: pre-treatment sample, taken before nivolumab and TIL therapy. Enrollment ran from 2017 to early 2020. The immunoSEQ assay was v3. Method: immunoSEQ multiplex PCR; TCRdb's copy keeps in-frame clones and lacks some. The repertoire has 45,000 to 75,000 clones, 69% of them found once; the top ten carry around 6.3%. This receptor was obtained from a person aged 25-85 years with non-small cell lung cancer. The sequences come from blood, collected at baseline.

The CDR3 nucleotides are TGTGCCAGCAGGGTCCCGGGACAGGGCTCCTACGAGCAGTACTTC. Residues: CASRVPGQGSYEQYF. The chain uses TRBV2 and TRBJ2-7, with TRBD1 matching 9 bases. CDR3 size: 15 residues. V trimming: 6 bases; J trimming: 0 bases; junction bases outside the gene matches: 6. CDR1 and CDR2 (germline): SNHLY, FYNNEI. Filled out from reference TRBV2 and TRBJ2-7, the complete variable domain reads EPEVTQTPSHQVTQMGQEVILRCVPISNHLYFYWYRQILGQKVEFLVSFYNNEISEKSEIFDDQFSVERPDGSNFTLKIRSTKLEDSAMYFCASRVPGQGSYEQYFGPGTRLTVT.